Each of the 14 T cell receptor beta chains below was sequenced from the same sample in a study of blood T cells in healthy people across ages. Primers used in a second PCR of about 6 to 11 cycles were a sample-barcoded 5' primer and a J-beta primer mix. One entry per CDR3 protein results from TCRdb running MiXCR on the 5' RACE reads. Altogether over 1.5 million distinct CDR3 sequences are present, about 50% being singletons, with the ten largest covering approximately 2.1%. Sequences were obtained from blood. The receptors stem from a woman aged 35 to 49 in good health.

The chain recombines TRBV6-5 with TRBJ1-1; TRBD1 matches at 7 bases. Germline CDR1 reads MNHEY; CDR2 reads SVGAGI. The CDR3 is 14 residues long. With 5 bases clipped from V and 1 base from J, the junction kept 4 bases outside the gene matches. The CDR3 nucleotides are TGTGCCAGCAGTAACCAGGGGGGGAACACTGAAGCTTTCTTT. This encodes CASSNQGGNTEAFF.

V gene TRBV6-2 or TRBV6-3 combines with J gene TRBJ1-2; 8 bases agree with TRBD1. Trimming removed 2 bases from V and 1 base from J; junction bases left unmatched: 6. The CDR3 loop spans 16 amino acids. CDR1 MNHEY and CDR2 SVGEGT come from the germline V gene. For the CDR3, the DNA is TGTGCCAGCAGTTACCACCGACAGGGGAATAACTATGGCTACACCTTC. This gives the protein CASSYHRQGNNYGYTF.

The rearrangement joins TRBV6-2 or TRBV6-3 to TRBJ2-4; D might be TRBD2 (5 bases). Per the germline V gene, CDR1 is MNHEY and CDR2 is SVGEGT. The CDR3 is made up of 13 amino acids. Trimming removed 5 bases from V and 13 bases from J, with 18 bases in between. CDR3 nucleotides: TGTGCCAGCAGTCCGGGATATTATTTCGGGCAGTACTTC. It is translated as CASSPGYYFGQYF.

V is TRBV5-1 and J is TRBJ2-3; the D gene is possibly TRBD1 (5 bases). CDR1 and CDR2 from the germline V gene are SGHRS and YFSETQ. V was trimmed by 0 bases and J by 9 bases, leaving 8 bases between them. The CDR3 covers 12 residues. In DNA, the CDR3 is TGCGCCAGCAGCTTGGATGGGGCAACGCAGTATTTT. Its translation: CASSLDGATQYF. The complete variable domain, with remaining parts taken from reference TRBV5-1 and TRBJ2-3, reads KAGVTQTPRYLIKTRGQQVTLSCSPISGHRSVSWYQQTPGQGLQFLFEYFSETQRNKGNFPGRFSGRQFSNSRSEMNVSTLELGDSALYLCASSLDGATQYFGPGTRLTVL.

This sequence joins TRBV5-6 and TRBJ2-7; the match to TRBD1 covers 9 bases. CDR3 length: 15 residues. Germline-derived CDR1 and CDR2 are SGHDT and YYEEEE. V dropped 2 bases and J dropped 2; count of bases not matched to a gene: 5. The CDR3 DNA follows: TGTGCCAGCAGCTTCTGGACAGGGGCGGCCTACGAGCAGTACTTC. It encodes CASSFWTGAAYEQYF.

The chain uses TRBV29-1 and TRBJ1-4; D perhaps matches TRBD1 (5 bases). The germline CDR1 and CDR2 sequences are SQVTM and ANQGSEA. V was clipped by 7 bases and J by 4 bases, with 13 bases between them. This CDR3 comprises 13 residues. CDR3 in amino acids: CSATGRINEKLFF. CDR3 DNA: TGCAGCGCCACGGGACGGATTAATGAAAAACTGTTTTTT.

CDR3 DNA: TGTGCCAGCTCACCGATCGGGCGGAATTTTCAGTTCTTC. Its protein is CASSPIGRNFQFF. V is TRBV18 and J is TRBJ2-1, with D hard to call. CDR3 length: 13 amino acids. From germline, CDR1 is KGHSH and CDR2 LQKENI. V gave up 3 bases and J gave up 13 bases, with 16 bases separating them.

This clonotype was seen a handful of times. The chain couples TRBV6-2 or TRBV6-3 to TRBJ2-1, with 8 positions matching TRBD1. CDR1 MNHEY and CDR2 SVGEGT come from the germline V gene. CDR3 size: 13 residues. The V and J ends lost 6 bases and 6 bases, in that order; junction bases with no gene match: 4. DNA for the CDR3: TGTGCCAGCAGACAGGGGGGAGGCAATGAGCAGTTCTTC. This codes for CASRQGGGNEQFF.

The chain couples TRBV7-3 to TRBJ2-3; D is ambiguous. This CDR3 spans 14 amino acids. Germline V CDR1 and CDR2: SGHTA, FQGTGA. Between the trimmed V and J ends, which lost 1 base and 1 base, there was a span of 6 bases. CDR3 bases: TGTGCCAGCAGCTTAAAGGTGGGCACAGATACGCAGTATTTT. It yields the protein CASSLKVGTDTQYF.

This CDR3 is CASRRQGAVNNQPQHF. CDR3 nucleotide sequence: TGTGCCAGCAGACGACAGGGGGCGGTTAACAATCAGCCCCAGCATTTT. The chain couples TRBV6-2 or TRBV6-3 to TRBJ1-5, with 10 positions matching TRBD1. The V gene end was trimmed by 6 bases and the J gene end by 3 bases; junction bases not matched to a gene: 8. CDR1 is MNHEY, CDR2 SVGEGT, per germline. This CDR3 is built from 16 residues.

This clonotype was seen more than once but under ten times. The J gene is TRBJ2-3, the V gene TRBV20-1; D not certain. Trimming removed 0 bases at V and 4 bases at J, with 14 bases between. The CDR3 sequence is 15 residues long. CDR1 is DFQATT and CDR2 is SNEGSKA in the germline V gene (reference sequence). In DNA, the CDR3 is TGCAGTGCTAGAGATCCCCCGCCCGGCGCAGATACGCAGTATTTT. It specifies CSARDPPPGADTQYF.

This clonotype was observed a handful of times. The CDR3 loop reads CASSPSTGSGDTQYF. In DNA form, the CDR3 reads TGTGCCAGCAGCCCTTCTACAGGGTCGGGGGATACGCAGTATTTT. This chain links TRBV7-9 with TRBJ2-3, with D maybe TRBD1 (6 bases). V lost 5 bases and J 6 bases, leaving 18 bases between the germline ends. Germline CDR1 reads SEHNR; CDR2 reads FQNEAQ (reference sequence). This CDR3 spans 15 amino acids.

This chain connects TRBV6-1 to TRBJ1-4; D uncertain. This CDR3 spans 14 amino acids. V was trimmed by 4 bases and J by 8 bases, leaving 14 bases between them. Germline assignment: CDR1 MNHNS and CDR2 SASEGT. CDR3 in amino acids: CASSVGPGGEKLFF. The CDR3 DNA sequence: TGTGCCAGCAGTGTTGGGCCGGGAGGGGAAAAACTGTTTTTT.

This clonotype came up once. The chain has TRBV10-1 and TRBJ2-3; TRBD2 matches at 7 bases. The V segment lost 4 bases and the J segment 4 bases; nucleotides outside the gene matches: 14. Per germline, CDR1 WNHNN and CDR2 SYGVQD (reference sequence). The CDR3 extends over 17 amino acids. CDR3 sequence reads: CASSVPRTGGGADTQYF. The CDR3 bases are TGCGCCAGCAGTGTCCCCCGTACGGGGGGTGGCGCAGATACGCAGTATTTT.